The 22 T cell receptor beta chains listed next were all sequenced from one sample in a study of blood T cell repertoires in COVID-19. The method was immunoSEQ multiplex PCR; TCRdb's version includes in-frame clones alone and lacks a portion of them. The data hold 150,000 or so clones, with around 83% observed a single time. Material for sequencing was peripheral blood. These receptors were collected from a woman in her forties or fifties with acute or convalescent COVID-19.

This clone has just a few counts. V gene TRBV6-2 or TRBV6-3 combines with J gene TRBJ1-2, with 7 bases that match TRBD1. Unmatched junction bases numbered 11, after V lost 5 bases and J lost 8 bases. The length of the CDR3 is 14 residues. Germline lookup yields CDR1 MNHEY and CDR2 SVGEGT. The CDR3 region has the DNA TGTGCCAGCAGTGGCCGGGACAGTGGTTTCGGCTACACCTTC. It encodes CASSGRDSGFGYTF.

The chain uses TRBV9 and TRBJ2-3, with 9 bases identical to TRBD2. Germline V lookup: CDR1 SGDLS, CDR2 YYNGEE. With 7 bases clipped from V and 1 base from J, the junction kept 7 bases outside the gene matches. The CDR3 spans 15 residues. CDR3 amino acids: CASGIAGAGTDTQYF. Here the CDR3 DNA reads TGTGCCAGCGGCATAGCGGGAGCGGGCACAGATACGCAGTATTTT.

The chain uses TRBV14 and TRBJ2-5, with 10 bases fitting TRBD2. J gave up 5 bases and V 1 base, and 4 bases lay outside the gene matches. Germline CDR1 is SGHDN and CDR2 is FVKESK. The CDR3 has 15 residues. In nucleotides, the CDR3 is TGTGCCAGCAGCCAAGTGGGACTAGCGTTGGAGACCCAGTACTTC. Its translation is CASSQVGLALETQYF.

V and J are TRBV4-1 and TRBJ2-7; possible D gene TRBD1, 5 bases. The ends were cut back, 0 bases at V and 6 bases at J, with 9 bases in the middle. Germline V gene lookup returns CDR1 MGHRA and CDR2 YSYEKL. The CDR3 length is 13 residues. CDR3: CASSQDNRREQYF. CDR3 DNA sequence: TGCGCCAGCAGCCAAGATAACAGGCGCGAGCAGTACTTC.

This clone showed up just a few times. The gene calls are TRBV3-1 (or the pseudogene TRBV3-2) and TRBJ1-6, with TRBD1 as a possible D gene (5 bases). This CDR3 has 16 residues. Trimming shortened V by 0 bases and J by 6 bases, and 12 bases separated the two germline ends. Germline assignment: CDR1 LGHDT and CDR2 YNNKEL (reference sequence). CDR3 sequence (DNA): TGTGCCAGCAGCCAAGATCTCGGGCAGGGTAATTCACCCCTCCACTTT. This translates into CASSQDLGQGNSPLHF.

The rearrangement uses TRBV4-2 and TRBJ1-1; weak D call: TRBD1 (6 bases). Germline V CDR1 and CDR2: LGHNA, YNFKEQ. The CDR3 contains 14 residues. Trimming took off 1 base at V and 0 bases at J, with 6 bases between the two ends. The CDR3 bases are TGTGCCAGCAGCCAAGGGACAGTGAACACTGAAGCTTTCTTT. This codes for CASSQGTVNTEAFF.

The gene calls are TRBV7-2 and TRBJ2-5, with TRBD2 matching 10 bases. With V trimmed by 1 base and J by 2 bases, 4 bases remained unmatched. Germline V gives CDR1 SGHTA, CDR2 FQGNSA. This CDR3 has 16 amino acids. The CDR3 bases are TGTGCCAGCAGCTTAGGGCGGACTAGCGGACAAGAGACCCAGTACTTC. Translated: CASSLGRTSGQETQYF.

This sequence joins TRBV28 and TRBJ1-4, with unresolved D. Trimming shortened V by 3 bases and J by 8 bases, and 13 bases separated the two germline ends. The CDR3 is made up of 14 amino acids. Germline-derived CDR1 and CDR2 are MDHEN and SYDVKM. The CDR3 coding sequence is TGTGCCAGCAGTTTGATGGGCGGGAGGGAAAAACTGTTTTTT. Translating it yields CASSLMGGREKLFF.

The V call is TRBV5-5, the J call TRBJ2-7, with 10 bases aligning to TRBD2. Germline V gene data show CDR1 as SGHKS and CDR2 as YYEKEE (reference sequence). The CDR3 contains 15 residues. V dropped 2 bases and J dropped 2; count of bases not matched to a gene: 4. The CDR3 here is CASSFRTSGPYEQYF. The CDR3 nucleotides read TGTGCCAGCAGCTTCCGGACTAGCGGTCCCTACGAGCAGTACTTC.

This sequence joins TRBV28 and TRBJ2-6; 7 bases fit TRBD1. Germline CDR1 and CDR2: MDHEN and SYDVKM. V lost 5 bases, J lost 2 bases, and 3 bases stayed unmatched. The CDR3 is 15 amino acids. The CDR3: CASSTGAAGANVLTF. CDR3 DNA: TGTGCCAGCAGTACAGGGGCAGCTGGGGCCAACGTCCTGACTTTC.

This clone qualifies as large (0.1 to 1%). The chain combines TRBV6-1 with TRBJ2-7; perhaps TRBD2 as D (6 bases). CDR1 is MNHNS and CDR2 is SASEGT in the germline V gene. The CDR3 is made up of 16 amino acids. V lost 3 bases, J lost 4 bases, and 19 bases lay in between. CDR3 in amino acids: CASSDWGGVGDYEQYF. The CDR3 nucleotides read TGTGCCAGCAGTGACTGGGGCGGGGTGGGGGATTACGAGCAGTACTTC.

This chain links TRBV2 with TRBJ2-7, with D possibly TRBD2 on 6 matching bases. Germline loops: CDR1 SNHLY, CDR2 FYNNEI. Trimming shortened V by 6 bases and J by 3 bases, and 15 bases separated the two germline ends. The CDR3 totals 14 residues. The CDR3 region has the DNA TGTGCCAGCAGGCGGATCGGGACTCTCTACGAGCAGTACTTC. Amino acids: CASRRIGTLYEQYF.

The chain has TRBV24-1 and TRBJ2-3; D perhaps matches TRBD1 (5 bases). V lost 5 bases and J 5 bases, leaving 10 bases between the germline ends. Germline V gene sequence: CDR1 KGHDR, CDR2 SFDVKD. The CDR3 length is 13 residues. This CDR3 reads CATSGGSLDTQYF. The CDR3 nucleotides are TGTGCCACCAGTGGGGGCTCTTTAGATACGCAGTATTTT.

V and J are TRBV20-1 and TRBJ1-5, with D possibly matching TRBD1 (5 bases). V dropped 7 bases and J dropped 6 bases, with 10 bases sitting between them. Germline CDR1 reads DFQATT; CDR2 reads SNEGSKA (reference sequence). The CDR3 length is 11 residues. The CDR3: CSVKGVQPQHF. As DNA, the CDR3 is TGCAGTGTAAAAGGGGTTCAGCCCCAGCATTTT.

V gene TRBV29-1 combines with J gene TRBJ2-1, with 10 bases identical to TRBD1. Germline-derived CDR1 and CDR2 are SQVTM and ANQGSEA. J was trimmed by 6 bases and V by 4 bases; bases with no gene match: 6. The CDR3 spans 14 residues. CDR3 sequence: CSVVTGGPSNEQFF. Here the CDR3 DNA reads TGCAGCGTTGTGACAGGGGGCCCGAGCAATGAGCAGTTCTTC.

The chain is built from TRBV27 and TRBJ1-2, with D possibly TRBD1 on 6 matching bases. The CDR3 consists of 13 residues. The V and J ends lost 0 bases and 7 bases respectively, with 9 bases between them. Germline loops: CDR1 MNHEY, CDR2 SMNVEV (reference sequence). The CDR3 loop reads CASSLSFRGGYTF. Here the CDR3 DNA reads TGTGCCAGCAGTTTATCCTTCAGGGGTGGCTACACCTTC.

This clone was recorded a few times. This chain joins TRBV7-2 and TRBJ1-6; 7 nucleotides agree with TRBD1. After removal of 2 bases from V and 14 bases from J, the junction contained 15 bases not matched to a gene. Germline CDR1 is SGHTA and CDR2 is FQGNSA. The CDR3 covers 16 residues. In nucleotides, the CDR3 is TGTGCCAGCAGCTTATCGGGATGGACAGGAGAATCATCCCTCCACTTT. Its translation: CASSLSGWTGESSLHF.

V and J are TRBV7-9 and TRBJ1-5; 7 bases fit TRBD1. Per the germline V gene, CDR1 is SEHNR and CDR2 is FQNEAQ (reference sequence). The CDR3 consists of 14 residues. In DNA, the CDR3 is TGTGCTGTCACAACAGGGGCCGGAGTTCAGCCCCAGCATTTT. This codes for CAVTTGAGVQPQHF. The whole variable domain, remainder taken from reference TRBV7-9 and TRBJ1-5, is DTGVSQNPRHKITKRGQNVTFRCDPISEHNRLYWYRQTLGQGPEFLTYFQNEAQLEKSRLLSDRFSAERPKGSFSTLEIQRTEQGDSAMYLCAVTTGAGVQPQHFGDGTRLSIL.

This sequence joins TRBV28 and TRBJ2-1, with 9 bases that match TRBD2. The CDR3 totals 15 residues. V lost 11 bases to trimming and J lost 5 bases; unmatched junction nucleotides: 13. CDR1 MDHEN and CDR2 SYDVKM come from the germline V gene. The CDR3 DNA is TGTGCCTGTAAGGGGGCCAGCGGGGGGAACAATGAGCAGTTCTTC. Translation gives CACKGASGGNNEQFF.

The CDR3 is CASSSPGRTEAFF. CDR3 nucleotides: TGTGCCAGCAGTTCACCGGGGAGGACTGAAGCTTTCTTT. This chain uses TRBV6-5 with TRBJ1-1, with D hard to call. V dropped 4 bases and J dropped 5 bases, with 11 bases sitting between them. Looked up from germline, CDR1 is MNHEY and CDR2 is SVGAGI. The length of the CDR3 is 13 residues.

This clone came up a few times. V gene TRBV10-3 combines with J gene TRBJ1-5, with TRBD1 identical over 10 bases. The CDR3 has 15 residues. V gave up 5 bases and J gave up 3 bases; unmatched junction bases: 4. CDR1 and CDR2 (germline): ENHRY, SYGVKD. The CDR3: CAISSGTGANQPQHF. CDR3 DNA: TGTGCCATCAGTTCCGGGACAGGGGCCAATCAGCCCCAGCATTTT.

The V gene is TRBV5-4, the J gene TRBJ1-4; D is unclear. Between the trimmed V and J ends, which lost 5 bases and 4 bases, there was a span of 12 bases. The CDR3 is 14 residues long. The V gene's germline CDR1 is SGHNT and CDR2 YYREEE (reference sequence). CDR3 sequence (DNA): TGTGCCAGCAGATTGCAAGCAAGTAATGAAAAACTGTTTTTT. This gives the protein CASRLQASNEKLFF.